The table lists the clone carrying this T cell receptor beta chain with a few counts. It was with a sample-barcoded 5' primer and a J-beta primer mix that a second PCR of about 7 to 12 cycles was run. With 12 random nucleotides, a template-switch adaptor tagged each individual cDNA molecule. TCRdb passed the 5' RACE reads through MiXCR, listing each CDR3 protein once. The data contain about a million distinct CDR3 sequences, under 50% of them singletons. From germline, CDR1 is LNHDA and CDR2 SQIVND (reference sequence). Trimming took 3 bases from V and 2 from J, leaving 7 bases between them. The CDR3 covers 13 residues. These data are taken from a study of blood T cells in healthy people across ages.

Sequencing was performed on blood. V gene TRBV19 combines with J gene TRBJ1-2; D is undetermined. This clonotype was obtained from a young man in good health. CDR3 nucleotides: TGTGCCAGTAGTATTCCCGGAAACTATGGCTACACCTTC. It is translated as CASSIPGNYGYTF.